The 25 T cell receptor beta chains in this list originate from one sample, sequenced in a study of blood T cell repertoires in COVID-19. Clones were read by immunoSEQ multiplex PCR, and TCRdb kept only the in-frame ones, dropping some. The sample shows about 300,000 clones, roughly nine tenths of them seen only once. The sample consisted of PBMCs or T cells enriched from blood (not recorded which). These receptors all come from a woman aged 25 to 45 who had recovered from COVID-19.

The chain couples TRBV6-5 to TRBJ2-2; TRBD2 aligns across 11 bases. Losses at the gene ends were 7 bases for V and 6 bases for J; bases not matched to a gene: 4. Germline V gene sequence: CDR1 MNHEY, CDR2 SVGAGI. The CDR3 runs to 14 residues. This CDR3 is CASKPGLAAGELFF. CDR3 DNA sequence: TGTGCCAGCAAACCGGGACTAGCGGCCGGGGAGCTGTTTTTT.

The CDR3 region has the DNA TGTGCCAGTAGTATCCCGGGACAGGGGAACACTGAAGCTTTCTTT. This encodes CASSIPGQGNTEAFF. The chain carries TRBV19 and TRBJ1-1; 9 positions agree with TRBD1. Germline CDR1 LNHDA, CDR2 SQIVND (reference sequence). This CDR3 spans 15 amino acids. Trimming at V came to 3 bases and at J to 1 base, leaving 3 bases not matched to a gene. Using reference TRBV19 and TRBJ1-1 for the parts outside the CDR3, the full variable domain is DGGITQSPKYLFRKEGQNVTLSCEQNLNHDAMYWYRQDPGQGLRLIYYSQIVNDFQKGDIAEGYSVSREKKESFPLTVTSAQKNPTAFYLCASSIPGQGNTEAFFGQGTRLTVV.

V is TRBV7-9 and J is TRBJ1-1; unclear D gene. This CDR3 has 15 residues. Deletions cut 6 bases from V and 4 bases from J, with 18 bases between. Germline V gives CDR1 SEHNR, CDR2 FQNEAQ (reference sequence). CDR3 bases: TGTGCCAGCAGTCTGAGGGTTGGGCCAGGCACTGAAGCTTTCTTT. It is translated as CASSLRVGPGTEAFF.

The CDR3 DNA reads TGTGCCAGCAGCAGGGACAGGGCTGAAGCTTTCTTT. Protein product: CASSRDRAEAFF. The chain combines TRBV3-1 (or the pseudogene TRBV3-2) with TRBJ1-1; 9 bases map to TRBD1. The V gene's germline CDR1 is LGHDT and CDR2 YNNKEL (reference sequence). The length of the CDR3 is 12 residues. J lost 6 bases, V lost 5 bases, and 1 base had no gene match.

The chain recombines TRBV5-1 with TRBJ1-1; the D gene is possibly TRBD1 (5 bases). CDR1 and CDR2 (germline): SGHRS, YFSETQ. The CDR3 consists of 14 residues. The V gene lost 4 bases and the J gene lost 8 bases, with 18 bases spanning the gap. CDR3 coding DNA: TGCGCCAGCAGCCTAGAAGGGGCGCTCACCGAAGCTTTCTTT. Its protein product is CASSLEGALTEAFF.

V is TRBV14 and J is TRBJ1-6; 7 nucleotides align to TRBD1. With 1 base clipped from V and 0 bases from J, the junction kept 6 bases outside the gene matches. This CDR3 contains 18 residues. CDR1 and CDR2 from the germline V gene are SGHDN and FVKESK. The CDR3 DNA reads TGTGCCAGCAGCCAAGGCAAACAGGGGAGCTCCTATAATTCACCCCTCCACTTT. It encodes CASSQGKQGSSYNSPLHF.

The chain combines TRBV19 with TRBJ2-7, with 7 bases matching TRBD2. The V gene's germline CDR1 is LNHDA and CDR2 SQIVND (reference sequence). With V trimmed by 1 base and J by 0 bases, 3 bases remained unmatched. CDR3 length: 15 residues. This chain's CDR3 is CASSIVRDYSYEQYF. CDR3 bases: TGTGCCAGTAGTATAGTAAGGGACTACTCCTACGAGCAGTACTTC.

The rearrangement joins TRBV6-2 or TRBV6-3 to TRBJ1-2; TRBD1 aligns across 7 bases. Unmatched junction bases numbered 5, after V lost 5 bases and J lost 2 bases. Germline values: CDR1 MNHEY, CDR2 SVGEGT. The CDR3 extends over 14 amino acids. The chain's CDR3 is CASSGDRDNYGYTF. For the CDR3, the DNA is TGTGCCAGCAGTGGTGACAGGGACAACTATGGCTACACCTTC.

The J gene is TRBJ1-1, the V gene TRBV13; D perhaps matches TRBD1 (6 bases). CDR3 length: 14 amino acids. Germline lookup yields CDR1 PRHDT and CDR2 FYEKMQ (reference sequence). V was pared by 8 bases and J by 1 base, with 14 bases between. The CDR3 loop is CASLRGRANTEAFF. The CDR3 DNA sequence: TGTGCCAGCCTAAGGGGGAGGGCGAACACTGAAGCTTTCTTT.

J is TRBJ1-5 and V is TRBV19; D is uncertain. The V and J ends lost 3 bases and 0 bases respectively, with 9 bases between them. The length of the CDR3 is 15 residues. Germline CDR1 LNHDA, CDR2 SQIVND (reference sequence). CDR3 coding DNA: TGTGCCAGTAGTATCTTTCGGTATAGCAATCAGCCCCAGCATTTT. This encodes CASSIFRYSNQPQHF.

J is TRBJ2-5 and V is TRBV5-6; the D gene is possibly TRBD2 (5 bases). V was trimmed by 4 bases and J by 5 bases, leaving 15 bases between them. Germline values: CDR1 SGHDT, CDR2 YYEEEE. This CDR3 is built from 14 residues. Written as DNA, the CDR3 is TGTGCCAGCAGCCCACTAGGGCTGAAGGAGACCCAGTACTTC. Protein: CASSPLGLKETQYF. Variable domain in full (rest from reference TRBV5-6 and TRBJ2-5): DAGVTQSPTHLIKTRGQQVTLRCSPKSGHDTVSWYQQALGQGPQFIFQYYEEEERQRGNFPDRFSGHQFPNYSSELNVNALLLGDSALYLCASSPLGLKETQYFGPGTRLLVL.

J is TRBJ1-6 and V is TRBV6-2 or TRBV6-3; D not resolved. CDR3 length: 12 amino acids. The V end was cut by 4 bases, the J end by 9 bases, with 7 bases between. The germline V gene has CDR1 MNHEY and CDR2 SVGEGT. The chain's CDR3 is CASSSPSSPLHF. For the CDR3, the DNA is TGTGCCAGCAGTTCCCCTTCTTCACCCCTCCACTTT.

The chain has TRBV3-1 (or the pseudogene TRBV3-2) and TRBJ2-1; 9 nucleotides agree with TRBD2. CDR1 is LGHDT, CDR2 YNNKEL, per germline (reference sequence). V dropped 7 bases and J dropped 6; count of bases not matched to a gene: 7. This CDR3 comprises 14 residues. The CDR3 DNA reads TGTGCCAGCATAAGCGGGGGGCCGGTCAATGAGCAGTTCTTC. It translates to CASISGGPVNEQFF.

This chain links TRBV4-3 with TRBJ1-1; maybe TRBD1 (6 bases). Germline V gene data show CDR1 as LGHNA and CDR2 as YSLEER. CDR3 size: 14 residues. V gave up 3 bases and J gave up 2 bases, with 10 bases separating them. The CDR3 loop is CASSQGAVNTEAFF. In DNA, the CDR3 is TGCGCCAGCAGCCAGGGGGCGGTTAACACTGAAGCTTTCTTT.

The J gene is TRBJ1-4, the V gene TRBV4-2; 7 nucleotides align to TRBD1. The CDR3 spans 16 residues. Germline loops: CDR1 LGHNA, CDR2 YNFKEQ. Unmatched junction bases numbered 4, after V lost 1 base and J lost 2 bases. The CDR3 DNA is TGTGCCAGCAGCCAAGGACAGGGACCGACTAATGAAAAACTGTTTTTT. This translates into CASSQGQGPTNEKLFF.

The chain is built from TRBV4-3 and TRBJ1-2; no clear D gene. CDR1 is LGHNA, CDR2 YSLEER, per germline. V was shortened by 0 bases and J by 4 bases, with 9 bases between the two germline ends. The CDR3 totals 14 residues. The CDR3 DNA sequence: TGCGCCAGCAGCCAAGAGGGCGCGATCTATGGCTACACCTTC. Amino acid sequence: CASSQEGAIYGYTF.

This chain connects TRBV30 to TRBJ1-1; D might be TRBD1 (5 bases). This CDR3 region has 13 residues. CDR1 GTSNPN and CDR2 SVGIG come from the germline V gene (reference sequence). Trimming took off 5 bases at V and 8 bases at J, with 18 bases between the two ends. CDR3 residues: CAWAFAGYSEAFF. CDR3 nucleotide sequence: TGTGCCTGGGCCTTCGCAGGGTATTCCGAAGCTTTCTTT.

The chain recombines TRBV28 with TRBJ1-2; D is perhaps TRBD1 (6 bases). This CDR3 contains 14 residues. V was shortened by 1 base and J by 3 bases, with 9 bases between the two germline ends. CDR1 is MDHEN, CDR2 SYDVKM, per germline. The chain's CDR3 is CASSLSGGDYGYTF. DNA of the CDR3: TGTGCCAGCAGTTTATCGGGGGGCGACTATGGCTACACCTTC.

V and J are TRBV7-9 and TRBJ1-2; D ambiguous. Germline lookup yields CDR1 SEHNR and CDR2 FQNEAQ (reference sequence). Trimming cost V 4 bases and J 2 bases, with 8 bases left between them. This CDR3 region has 13 residues. This CDR3 is CASSSDKNYGYTF. Written as DNA, the CDR3 is TGTGCCAGCAGCTCTGACAAGAACTATGGCTACACCTTC.

V usage is TRBV2 and J usage is TRBJ1-3, with 9 bases that match TRBD1. V shed 7 bases and J 8 bases; nucleotides not matched to a gene: 15. The CDR3 has 16 residues. Germline V lookup: CDR1 SNHLY, CDR2 FYNNEI. CDR3 DNA: TGTGCCAGCATAGTTACGAGGGACAGGGAATCGGACACCATATATTTT. It specifies CASIVTRDRESDTIYF.

The V gene is TRBV5-1, the J gene TRBJ2-1; 7 bases are a match to TRBD1. V shed 4 bases, J shed 9 bases, and the junction held 10 bases outside the gene matches. The germline gives CDR1 SGHRS, CDR2 YFSETQ. This CDR3 is built from 14 residues. The CDR3: CASSLEGARGEQFF. The CDR3 DNA follows: TGCGCCAGCAGCCTCGAGGGGGCGAGAGGTGAGCAGTTCTTC.

This clone has only a few counts. The chain combines TRBV25-1 with TRBJ1-4, with D tentatively TRBD1 (5 bases). This CDR3 region has 16 residues. V was pared by 0 bases and J by 1 base, with 9 bases between. CDR1 and CDR2 (germline): MGHDK, SYGVNS. The CDR3 sequence is CASSEYIGGTNEKLFF. As DNA, the CDR3 is TGTGCCAGCAGTGAATATATCGGGGGAACTAATGAAAAACTGTTTTTT.

In this sample, this clone turned up once. The chain is built from TRBV6-5 and TRBJ2-1; 8 bases match TRBD1. The length of the CDR3 is 13 residues. Trimming at V came to 6 bases and at J to 10 bases, leaving 8 bases not matched to a gene. CDR1 is MNHEY and CDR2 is SVGAGI in the germline V gene. The CDR3 reads CASSYDRGWEQFF. The CDR3 DNA is TGTGCCAGCAGCTACGACAGGGGATGGGAGCAGTTCTTC.

The CDR3 protein is CASSIRDTWEPEAFF. The CDR3 DNA is TGTGCCAGTAGTATAAGGGACACATGGGAACCTGAAGCTTTCTTT. The chain combines TRBV19 with TRBJ1-1, with a weak D call TRBD1 (6 bases). The CDR3 has 15 amino acids. From germline, CDR1 is LNHDA and CDR2 SQIVND (reference sequence). Trimming cost V 2 bases and J 6 bases, with 16 bases left between them.

This sequence joins TRBV9 and TRBJ1-2, with TRBD1 identical over 10 bases. The CDR3 length is 14 residues. The germline gives CDR1 SGDLS, CDR2 YYNGEE. J lost 6 bases, V lost 5 bases, and 7 bases had no gene match. CDR3 sequence reads: CASSKTGQGHGYTF. CDR3 nucleotide sequence: TGTGCCAGCAGTAAGACGGGACAGGGGCATGGCTACACCTTC.